The clone carrying this T cell receptor beta chain occurred a few times. The sample originates from a study of shared clonotypes between healthy human individuals. Sequenced by immunoSEQ multiplex PCR; TCRdb stores in-frame clones only, minus some. The sample lists around 350,000 clones, around 70% occurring once. The CDR3 has 13 residues. Germline V gene sequence: CDR1 SNHLY, CDR2 FYNNEI. Trimming took 3 bases from V and 1 from J, leaving 6 bases between them. This TCR was recovered from a man aged 30-40 years in good health. The material sequenced was memory CD4+ T cells sorted from blood. The sample's subset: CD45RA-negative fraction. This chain connects TRBV2 to TRBJ1-1; D is perhaps TRBD1 (5 bases). CDR3 sequence (DNA): TGTGCCAGCAGTGAGGGGCCGAACACTGAAGCTTTCTTT. Its protein product is CASSEGPNTEAFF.